This T cell receptor (beta chain) was identified in a study of blood T cell repertoires in COVID-19. Turning to the study itself: Sites across the United States, Italy and Spain contributed samples from acute and convalescent COVID-19. From T cells, B-cell-depleted T cells, or PBMCs came the material, which was cDNA or gDNA.

This clone was counted ten times or more. Original handling: The authors estimated nucleated cell counts from reference gene primer amplification. TCRdb's table, derived via immunoSEQ multiplex PCR, lists solely in-frame clones and lacks some. V and J calls plus clone size are reproduced from that table; the DNA served to infer D and trimming. In the table there are a few hundred thousand clones, approximately 83% of which are singletons. Germline V CDR1 and CDR2: SGHNT, YYREEE (reference sequence). The CDR3 covers 17 residues. V shed 4 bases and J 0 bases; nucleotides not matched to a gene: 7. The sequence came from a woman under 40 who had recovered from COVID-19. The sample consisted of peripheral blood. The gene calls are TRBV5-4 and TRBJ2-1; 10 positions match TRBD2. The CDR3 sequence is CASSPWTSGSSYNEQFF. CDR3 DNA sequence: TGTGCCAGCAGCCCATGGACTAGCGGAAGCTCCTACAATGAGCAGTTCTTC.